The T cell receptor (beta chain) under discussion was sequenced for a study of blood T cell repertoires in COVID-19. Self-reported history from a screening survey and questionnaire set each donor's cohort. Germline V CDR1 and CDR2: KGHDR, SFDVKD. The V end lost 4 bases, the J end lost 6 bases, and 12 bases lay between the germline ends. This CDR3 region has 14 residues. Original processing notes: From reference gene primer amplification, estimates of nucleated cell counts were derived. Sequencing used immunoSEQ multiplex PCR; TCRdb keeps in-frame clones, though not all of them. From that table come the V and J calls and clone size; the DNA was used to work out D and trimming. Among fewer than 350,000 clones listed, around nine tenths were seen once.

The chain recombines TRBV24-1 with TRBJ2-1; possibly TRBD2 for D (6 bases). The TCR sequence derives from a man in his 60s who had recovered from COVID-19. Sequences were obtained from PBMCs or T cells enriched from blood (not recorded which). CDR3 protein: CATSEMGLINEQFF. CDR3 sequence (DNA): TGTGCCACCAGTGAAATGGGACTTATCAATGAGCAGTTCTTC.